The rows below give T cell receptor beta chains drawn from one sample of a study of T-cell memory formation after mild COVID-19. One entry per CDR3 protein results from TCRdb running MiXCR on the 5' RACE reads. The repertoire holds some 300,000 distinct CDR3 sequences, 20% seen once, with around a fifth in the top ten. Sequenced material: PBMCs or a T cell subset sorted from them (not recorded which). These receptors were collected from a man younger than 35 who had mild COVID-19 (a few samples of this study predate the infection). Cell type and time point are not known. The CDR3 runs from the conserved cysteine through the conserved F or W. D genes are given only for firm matches. Some rows mark clone size as missing; the rest say once, few, many or name a class of expanded clone.

v_call	j_call	d_call	clone_size	cdr3_aa	cdr3_nt
TRBV7-2	TRBJ1-1	-	-	CASRLTWRDTEAFF	TGTGCCAGCAGATTAACATGGAGGGACACTGAAGCTTTCTTT
TRBV7-2	TRBJ2-7	-	-	CASSSNGAYEQYF	TGTGCCAGCAGCTCCAACGGGGCCTACGAGCAGTACTTC
TRBV7-8	TRBJ2-3	TRBD2	few	CASSLATALGGTQYF	TGTGCCAGCAGCTTAGCCACAGCATTGGGGGGGACGCAGTATTTT
TRBV5-1	TRBJ1-3	-	-	CAGIGLRSGNTIYF	TGCGCCGGCATTGGACTTCGCTCTGGAAACACCATATATTTT
TRBV7-8	TRBJ1-2	-	-	CASSPDSIYGYTF	TGTGCCAGCAGCCCGGACAGCATTTATGGCTACACCTTC
TRBV14	TRBJ1-1	TRBD1	-	CASSQDGRGRVTEAFF	TGTGCCAGCAGCCAAGATGGGAGGGGGCGCGTTACTGAAGCTTTCTTT
TRBV18	TRBJ1-5	-	-	CASSRGPVIRQPQHF	TGTGCCAGCTCACGTGGACCAGTGATACGTCAGCCCCAGCATTTT
TRBV27	TRBJ2-1	TRBD2	-	CASSFSGGNSYNEQFF	TGTGCCAGCAGTTTTAGCGGGGGGAACTCCTACAATGAGCAGTTCTTC
TRBV12-3/TRBV12-4	TRBJ2-5	-	-	CASSFVPSREETQYF	TGTGCCAGCAGTTTCGTCCCCTCCCGGGAAGAGACCCAGTACTTC
TRBV5-5	TRBJ2-2	-	few	CASSSRGAGELFF	TGTGCCAGCAGCTCCAGGGGCGCCGGGGAGCTGTTTTTT
TRBV4-3	TRBJ2-1	-	many	CASSQGGGLWNEQFF	TGCGCCAGCAGCCAAGGGGGGGGCCTGTGGAATGAGCAGTTCTTC
TRBV6-6	TRBJ1-6	-	few	CASSRSGTLYSPLHF	TGTGCCAGCAGCCGATCCGGGACACTTTATTCACCCCTCCACTTT
TRBV4-1	TRBJ2-3	TRBD2	-	CASSQIAGSTDTQYF	TGCGCCAGCAGCCAAATAGCGGGGAGCACAGATACGCAGTATTTT
TRBV7-6	TRBJ2-3	TRBD2	few	CASSFGLAGGTDTQYF	TGTGCCAGCAGCTTCGGACTAGCGGGGGGCACAGATACGCAGTATTTT
TRBV5-1	TRBJ1-2	-	few	CASSFIRGANYGYTF	TGCGCCAGCAGCTTCATCCGGGGAGCTAACTATGGCTACACCTTC